These T cell receptor beta chains were read from a single sample in a study of CD8+CD57+ T cells in acquired aplastic anemia. A single record per CDR3 protein comes from TCRdb applying MiXCR to the reads. The table records 120,000 or so distinct CDR3 sequences, almost 40% of them present only once. Sequenced: sorted CD4+, CD8+, or CD8+CD57+ T cells (not recorded which) from PBMCs. The receptors were sampled from a human donor with aplastic anemia. Both conserved end residues are part of each CDR3.

j_call | v_call | cdr3_aa
TRBJ2-1 | TRBV29-1 | CSVEEQREQFF
TRBJ2-7 | TRBV19 | CASSGRGQGAYEQYF
TRBJ1-6 | TRBV25-1 | CASSEAAGAYNSPLHF
TRBJ2-1 | TRBV19 | CASSLQIAGDPQFF
TRBJ1-1 | TRBV10-3 | CATSIMGDSNTEAFF
TRBJ2-2 | TRBV2 | CASSVEITGELFF
TRBJ2-5 | TRBV20-1 | CSASNVGSGHQETQYF
TRBJ2-3 | TRBV24-1 | CATSDKRRGGTDTQYF
TRBJ1-1 | TRBV10-3 | CAISEIGTGPTEAFF
TRBJ1-1 | TRBV7-6 | CASSSRRPGQDFSGTEAFF
TRBJ2-7 | TRBV6-1 | CASSQFLDRQGSGYEQYF
TRBJ1-2 | TRBV4-1 | CASSQVRTVHGYTF
TRBJ1-2 | TRBV4-3 | CARRGQGDYGYTF
TRBJ1-5 | TRBV24-1 | CATSEGAPQPQHF
TRBJ2-5 | TRBV10-3 | CAISRSLGEETQYF
TRBJ1-1 | TRBV5-1 | CASSLQRQNTEAFF
TRBJ1-6 | TRBV19 | CASSFGTGDNSPLHF
TRBJ1-1 | TRBV6-1 | CASSVDSMNTEAFF
TRBJ2-5 | TRBV2 | CASAPEGETQYF
TRBJ2-4 | TRBV19 | CASSTGDWAKNIQYF
TRBJ2-6 | TRBV20-1 | CSAPDGFSGANVLTF
TRBJ2-3 | TRBV29-1 | CSVEGDRRTDTQYF
TRBJ2-1 | TRBV2 | CASSEFQPSPFF
TRBJ2-1 | TRBV18 | CASSPNGSGEQFF
TRBJ1-2 | TRBV20-1 | CSANTGRSANYGYTF
NA | TRBV7-2 | CASSKLAGAYEQYF
TRBJ2-5 | TRBV2 | CASSEKGPAQGTQYF
TRBJ1-2 | TRBV29-1 | CSVVRTGVYTF
TRBJ1-5 | TRBV4-1 | CASSQGGGPSNQPQHF
TRBJ2-5 | TRBV2 | CASSDQTGRGETQYF
TRBJ2-5 | TRBV24-1 | CATSDFWGTGGQETQYF
TRBJ2-1 | TRBV14 | CASSASYEQFF
TRBJ2-7 | TRBV7-2 | CASSLEFGQTYEQYF
TRBJ2-5 | TRBV2 | CASSVSRGGAETQYF
TRBJ1-1 | TRBV20-1 | CSVAGTMNTEAFF
TRBJ1-1 | TRBV13 | CASSPREAQGTEAFF
TRBJ2-5 | TRBV3-1 | CASSLSPGGPETQYF
TRBJ1-4 | TRBV6-5 | CASSYPQGKLFF
TRBJ2-1 | TRBV28 | CASSFRQGDEQFF
TRBJ2-1 | TRBV5-6 | CASSPGTGGFHEQFF
TRBJ1-1 | TRBV10-3 | CAISEHQGWDRNTEAFF